The entry below describes one T cell receptor (beta chain). Measured with immunoSEQ multiplex PCR; TCRdb has only the in-frame clones, and not every one. The sample comprises about 660,000 clones, approximately 88% of which are singletons, and roughly 0.0097% rests with the top ten. This entry belongs to a study of shared T cell receptors in the human thymus. The sample also formed part of further work on human thymus T cells. That paper adds: Thymic and blood repertoires seemed to show skewed V and J gene use.

Sequences were obtained from thymocytes. The clonotype was recovered from a boy younger than two with a congenital heart defect.

DNA for the CDR3: TGTGCCAGCGGGGCCGGGACAGACTACGAGCAGTACTTC. Its protein product is CASGAGTDYEQYF. The chain recombines TRBV27 with TRBJ2-7, with 7 bases that match TRBD1. CDR3 size: 13 residues. The J segment lost 3 bases and the V segment lost 8 bases, leaving 7 bases of the junction unmatched. The germline gives CDR1 MNHEY, CDR2 SMNVEV (reference sequence).